The 27 T cell receptor beta chains in this list originate from one sample, sequenced in a study of cytomegalovirus exposure and HLA in healthy donors. Primers: 60 Vbeta forward and 13 Jbeta reverse. This table comes from immunoSEQ multiplex PCR, and its TCRdb copy is limited to in-frame clones, with some not included. The profile covers under 250,000 clones, with about 83% appearing a single time and roughly a tenth taken by the ten largest. The sequenced material came from PBMCs. The origin of the receptors is a woman aged 45 to 65 in good health and CMV-seropositive.

This clone has a handful of counts. This rearrangement joins TRBV19 to TRBJ2-6; no clear D gene. Deletions cut 3 bases from V and 3 bases from J, with 3 bases between. This CDR3 contains 13 residues. The germline gives CDR1 LNHDA, CDR2 SQIVND (reference sequence). This chain's CDR3 is CASSIRGANVLTF. In DNA form, the CDR3 reads TGTGCCAGTAGTATTCGTGGGGCCAACGTCCTGACTTTC.

V usage is TRBV7-9 and J usage is TRBJ1-1; 8 bases match TRBD1. The CDR3 spans 15 residues. The germline V gene encodes CDR1 SEHNR and CDR2 FQNEAQ (reference sequence). The junction had 8 bases not matched to a gene; V was cut back by 0 bases and J by 8 bases. In DNA, the CDR3 is TGTGCCAGCAGCTTAGCGGACAGGGAGGGGTCCGAAGCTTTCTTT. Residues: CASSLADREGSEAFF.

The J gene is TRBJ1-1, the V gene TRBV5-4, with D possibly being TRBD1 (5 bases). The V end was cut by 0 bases, the J end by 4 bases, with 10 bases between. The CDR3 length is 14 residues. The germline V gene has CDR1 SGHNT and CDR2 YYREEE (reference sequence). CDR3 loop: CASSLVRGGTEAFF. In DNA, the CDR3 is TGTGCCAGCAGCTTGGTTCGGGGGGGCACTGAAGCTTTCTTT.

V gene TRBV30 combines with J gene TRBJ2-1; TRBD2 agrees at 8 bases. Looked up from germline, CDR1 is GTSNPN and CDR2 is SVGIG (reference sequence). This CDR3 region has 14 residues. The V gene end was trimmed by 1 base and the J gene end by 8 bases; junction bases not matched to a gene: 7. DNA for the CDR3: TGTGCCTGGAGTGCGCTAGCGGGCTCCGATGAGCAGTTCTTC. Translated, it gives CAWSALAGSDEQFF.

The chain joins TRBV19 to TRBJ2-1; TRBD1 matches 7 bases. V shed 7 bases, J shed 9 bases, and the junction held 9 bases outside the gene matches. The CDR3 extends over 13 amino acids. Germline V lookup: CDR1 LNHDA, CDR2 SQIVND (reference sequence). The CDR3: CASTVTGFAEQFF. Written as DNA, the CDR3 is TGTGCCAGTACCGTGACAGGGTTCGCTGAGCAGTTCTTC.

The chain employs TRBV11-2 and TRBJ2-5, with TRBD2 as a possible D gene (5 bases). Germline CDR1 SGHAT, CDR2 FQNNGV. V lost 5 bases to trimming and J lost 2 bases, with 9 bases between them. The CDR3 totals 13 residues. The CDR3 DNA reads as TGTGCCAGCAGCCCACCGGGGCAAGAGACCCAGTACTTC. It specifies CASSPPGQETQYF.

The genes are TRBV19 and TRBJ2-1; perhaps TRBD2 as D (5 bases). The CDR3 is made up of 12 amino acids. Germline V gives CDR1 LNHDA, CDR2 SQIVND (reference sequence). Trimming pared 3 bases from V and 6 bases from J, leaving 6 bases between. CDR3 DNA: TGTGCCAGTAGTATCGGACTCAATGAGCAGTTCTTC. Its protein product is CASSIGLNEQFF.

The rearrangement uses TRBV23-1 and TRBJ1-2, with 7 bases that match TRBD1. TRBV23-1 is an ORF; its function is uncertain. J gave up 4 bases and V 2 bases, and 13 bases lay outside the gene matches. The CDR3 is 17 residues long. In DNA, the CDR3 is TGCGCCAGCAGTCAACCTTCGACAGGGAAGGCGACCTATGGCTACACCTTC. Translation: CASSQPSTGKATYGYTF.

The V gene is TRBV9, the J gene TRBJ1-6; D unresolved. The CDR3 has 12 residues. The V and J ends lost 4 bases and 7 bases respectively, with 6 bases between them. Germline V gives CDR1 SGDLS, CDR2 YYNGEE. This CDR3 is CASSPRNSPLHF. In nucleotides, the CDR3 is TGTGCCAGCAGCCCCCGGAATTCACCCCTCCACTTT.

The genes are TRBV5-1 and TRBJ1-1; 8 bases align to TRBD1. Per the germline V gene, CDR1 is SGHRS and CDR2 is YFSETQ. Germline trimming cut 0 bases from V and 4 bases from J; bases unmatched to any gene: 5. This CDR3 spans 15 amino acids. Here the CDR3 reads CASSLETGAVTEAFF. The CDR3 DNA reads as TGCGCCAGCAGCTTGGAGACAGGGGCGGTCACTGAAGCTTTCTTT.

There are a few counts of this clone. J is TRBJ1-2 and V is TRBV19; D gene uncertain. Trimming took 2 bases from V and 2 from J, leaving 9 bases between them. CDR3 length: 14 amino acids. Germline V lookup: CDR1 LNHDA, CDR2 SQIVND (reference sequence). The CDR3 DNA is TGTGCCAGTAGTATAAGCGGCCAGAACTATGGCTACACCTTC. Its translation: CASSISGQNYGYTF.

This clone was counted once. The rearrangement joins TRBV23-1 to TRBJ1-2, with 7 bases identical to TRBD1. TRBV23-1 is assigned to the ORF class and has an uncertain function. This CDR3 spans 16 amino acids. Unmatched junction bases numbered 7, after V lost 0 bases and J lost 3 bases. The CDR3 region is CASSQSNGGGHYGYTF. CDR3 DNA: TGCGCCAGCAGTCAATCGAATGGAGGGGGCCACTATGGCTACACCTTC.

J is TRBJ2-2 and V is TRBV6-5; D is unclear. The ends were cut back, 4 bases at V and 5 bases at J, with 8 bases in the middle. The CDR3 extends over 13 amino acids. Germline V lookup: CDR1 MNHEY, CDR2 SVGAGI. In DNA, the CDR3 is TGTGCCAGCAGTTCGGAGATTACCGGGGAGCTGTTTTTT. The encoded protein is CASSSEITGELFF.

This clone was observed a single time. The V and J genes are TRBV30 and TRBJ2-1; 8 bases map to TRBD2. The length of the CDR3 is 13 residues. With 3 bases clipped from V and 6 bases from J, the junction kept 4 bases outside the gene matches. The germline V gene encodes CDR1 GTSNPN and CDR2 SVGIG (reference sequence). CDR3: CAWRTGTSNEQFF. In DNA, the CDR3 is TGTGCCTGGAGAACCGGGACTAGCAATGAGCAGTTCTTC.

This chain uses TRBV7-6 with TRBJ1-2; weak D call: TRBD1 (6 bases). This CDR3 has 15 amino acids. Trimming pared 5 bases from V and 4 bases from J, leaving 17 bases between. Germline CDR1 is SGHVS and CDR2 is FNYEAQ. In DNA form, the CDR3 reads TGTGCCAGCAGCGCTTTACAGGGTGGAGGCTATGGCTACACCTTC. This encodes CASSALQGGGYGYTF.

The chain carries TRBV11-2 and TRBJ2-1; 8 bases are a match to TRBD1. The J segment lost 4 bases and the V segment lost 2 bases, leaving 7 bases of the junction unmatched. Germline values: CDR1 SGHAT, CDR2 FQNNGV. This CDR3 is 16 amino acids long. CDR3 DNA sequence: TGTGCCAGCAGCTTAACCCCGGGACAGGTGTACAATGAGCAGTTCTTC. As protein: CASSLTPGQVYNEQFF.

The chain has TRBV5-5 and TRBJ2-7, with TRBD2 as a possible D gene (7 bases). The CDR3 consists of 15 residues. V was trimmed by 4 bases and J by 0 bases, leaving 14 bases between them. Germline CDR1 reads SGHKS; CDR2 reads YYEKEE (reference sequence). The CDR3 here is CASSLGRGHSYEQYF. CDR3 nucleotides: TGTGCCAGCAGCCTGGGGCGGGGGCACTCCTACGAGCAGTACTTC.

The chain joins TRBV6-5 to TRBJ1-1; D unresolved. The CDR3 is 15 residues long. The V gene's germline CDR1 is MNHEY and CDR2 SVGAGI. V lost 2 bases and J 4 bases, leaving 14 bases between the germline ends. The DNA for the CDR3 is TGTGCCAGCAGTTACGTCTCCAGGCGGGGCACTGAAGCTTTCTTT. Its translation: CASSYVSRRGTEAFF.

The rearrangement joins TRBV7-2 to TRBJ1-4; a weak D match, TRBD1 (5 bases). The CDR3 is made up of 16 amino acids. Germline V CDR1 and CDR2: SGHTA, FQGNSA. V gave up 4 bases and J gave up 0 bases, with 12 bases separating them. DNA of the CDR3: TGTGCCAGCAGCTCACCCCCAGGGTCAACTAATGAAAAACTGTTTTTT. As protein: CASSSPPGSTNEKLFF.

At least ten counts were recorded for this clone. The V call is TRBV19, the J call TRBJ1-2, with D perhaps TRBD1 (5 bases). V shed 3 bases and J shed 4 bases, with 12 bases lying between them. This CDR3 region has 14 residues. Germline V gene sequence: CDR1 LNHDA, CDR2 SQIVND (reference sequence). CDR3 coding DNA: TGTGCCAGTAGTATTCAGGGCCCCAGCTATGGCTACACCTTC. Amino acid sequence: CASSIQGPSYGYTF.

This clone was seen more than once but under ten times. The chain recombines TRBV28 with TRBJ2-3, with TRBD2 matching 10 bases. Germline V CDR1 and CDR2: MDHEN, SYDVKM. V shed 9 bases and J 3 bases; nucleotides not matched to a gene: 12. This CDR3 is built from 16 residues. CDR3 DNA sequence: TGTGCCAGGGAGAGGGAGCAGCGGGGGGGAACAGATACGCAGTATTTT. Residues: CAREREQRGGTDTQYF.

This sequence joins TRBV7-2 and TRBJ2-1, with TRBD1 matching 10 bases. The ends lost 5 bases at V and 4 bases at J; junction bases unmatched: 14. This CDR3 comprises 18 residues. Germline loops: CDR1 SGHTA, CDR2 FQGNSA. The CDR3 DNA is TGTGCCAGCAGCCGAACGAGAAGGACAGGGGGAGGTTACAATGAGCAGTTCTTC. It yields the protein CASSRTRRTGGGYNEQFF. The full variable domain, with the rest looked up from reference TRBV7-2 and TRBJ2-1, is GAGVSQSPSNKVTEKGKDVELRCDPISGHTALYWYRQSLGQGLEFLIYFQGNSAPDKSGLPSDRFSAERTGGSVSTLTIQRTQQEDSAVYLCASSRTRRTGGGYNEQFFGPGTRLTVL.

The rearrangement joins TRBV15 to TRBJ1-6; 7 nucleotides align to TRBD1. CDR3 size: 15 residues. The J segment lost 9 bases and the V segment lost 5 bases, leaving 10 bases of the junction unmatched. CDR1 and CDR2 from the germline V gene are LNHNV and YYDKDF (reference sequence). This chain's CDR3 is CATSERGGLGSPLHF. The CDR3 coding sequence is TGTGCCACCAGCGAAAGAGGGGGCTTGGGTTCACCCCTCCACTTT.

This sequence joins TRBV28 and TRBJ1-5; 7 nucleotides line up with TRBD1. Trimming cost V 5 bases and J 3 bases; bases outside gene matches: 7. This CDR3 is 15 amino acids long. Germline V gene lookup returns CDR1 MDHEN and CDR2 SYDVKM. The CDR3 region is CASSPPGGNNQPQHF. The CDR3 DNA reads TGTGCCAGCAGTCCTCCAGGGGGGAACAATCAGCCCCAGCATTTT.

The rearrangement joins TRBV19 to TRBJ2-3; possible D gene TRBD2, 5 bases. The CDR3 is 14 residues long. From germline, CDR1 is LNHDA and CDR2 SQIVND (reference sequence). V was trimmed by 3 bases and J by 1 base, leaving 8 bases between them. CDR3 bases: TGTGCCAGTAGTATTAACGGGGGCACAGATACGCAGTATTTT. Protein sequence: CASSINGGTDTQYF.

The rearrangement uses TRBV5-1 and TRBJ2-5, with 15 bases that match TRBD2. The V segment lost 3 bases and the J segment 5 bases; nucleotides outside the gene matches: 2. The germline CDR1 and CDR2 sequences are SGHRS and YFSETQ. This CDR3 region has 15 residues. The CDR3 spells CASSWTSGGDETQYF. CDR3 nucleotides: TGCGCCAGCAGCTGGACTAGCGGGGGGGATGAGACCCAGTACTTC.

The rearrangement joins TRBV7-6 to TRBJ1-1; D unclear. Germline V gene data show CDR1 as SGHVS and CDR2 as FNYEAQ. This CDR3 region has 14 residues. The ends were cut back, 4 bases at V and 3 bases at J, with 12 bases in the middle. The CDR3 DNA sequence: TGTGCCAGCAGCTCCGGGGTGTGGGACACTGAAGCTTTCTTT. Translating it yields CASSSGVWDTEAFF.